This TCR beta chain was documented in a study of beta chain features in type 1 diabetes. About the research overall: Across all samples, approximately 99 million sorted cells were examined. Study-level results: TCRB CDR3s were moderately but significantly shorter in Type 1 diabetes patients in all four CD4+ subsets. TCRB repertoires of naive, central memory and Treg cells appeared more similar among patients than among healthy donors.

On average, the one heparinised blood draw given by each donor was around 110 mL. Every bit of the isolated RNA underwent reverse transcription, so sequencing read expressed TCRB transcripts. Assay: immunoSEQ multiplex PCR; the TCRdb copy retains only in-frame clones and omits some. The repertoire consists of roughly 100,000 clones, with under 30% occurring once and the leading ten covering about 0.57%. Of note for this clone: Antigen unknown.

CDR1 and CDR2 from the germline V gene are SGHRS and YFSETQ. The CDR3 length is 15 residues. The trim removed 0 bases at V and 8 bases at J, leaving 6 bases unmatched. Sequenced input: central memory CD4+ T cells from blood. The TCR comes from a woman younger than 30 with type 1 diabetes. This chain connects TRBV5-1 to TRBJ2-1; 9 nucleotides match TRBD2. CDR3 protein: CASSLVEREAHEQFF. CDR3 in DNA: TGCGCCAGCAGCTTGGTCGAGCGGGAGGCCCATGAGCAGTTCTTC.